One sample yielded the 8 T cell receptor beta chains listed below, sequenced in a study of shared clonotypes between healthy human individuals. The method was immunoSEQ multiplex PCR; TCRdb's version includes in-frame clones alone and lacks a portion of them. Altogether about 2 million clones are present, 85% to 95% being singletons, with the ten largest covering roughly 0.13%. The sequenced sample consisted of naive CD4+ T cells sorted from blood. Subset: CD45RA+ positively selected. These receptors originate from a man younger than 35 in good health.

The count of this clone is one. CDR3 region: CATRRDGERETQYF. CDR3 DNA sequence: TGTGCCACCAGAAGGGACGGGGAGAGGGAGACCCAGTACTTC. V and J are TRBV10-3 and TRBJ2-5, with D perhaps TRBD1 or TRBD2 (5 bases each). There are 14 residues in the CDR3. Trimming stripped 10 bases from V and 5 bases from J, with 20 bases between. The germline V gene has CDR1 ENHRY and CDR2 SYGVKD.

Comments on this clone: The identical CDR3 is also encoded by other nucleotide sequences in the sample. The V gene is TRBV18, the J gene TRBJ2-7; no reliable D call. This CDR3 contains 13 residues. Trimming took off 3 bases at V and 0 bases at J, with 6 bases between the two ends. Germline CDR1 is KGHSH and CDR2 is LQKENI. The CDR3 sequence: CASSPASSYEQYF. Here the CDR3 DNA reads TGTGCCAGCTCACCGGCCAGCTCCTACGAGCAGTACTTC.

The chain employs TRBV6-5 and TRBJ2-5; 7 bases align to TRBD1. Germline assignment: CDR1 MNHEY and CDR2 SVGAGI. J gave up 4 bases and V 6 bases, and 8 bases lay outside the gene matches. The CDR3 extends over 14 amino acids. The CDR3 region has the DNA TGTGCCAGCAGCGAGAGGACAGGTGGAGAGACCCAGTACTTC. This sequence encodes CASSERTGGETQYF.

The rearrangement joins TRBV2 to TRBJ2-5; 7 bases agree with TRBD1. The ends lost 7 bases at V and 4 bases at J; junction bases unmatched: 6. Germline V gene sequence: CDR1 SNHLY, CDR2 FYNNEI. The CDR3 has 13 residues. For the CDR3, the DNA is TGTGCCAGCATTGACAGGGTCCTAGAGACCCAGTACTTC. It specifies CASIDRVLETQYF.

The chain is built from TRBV6-1 and TRBJ2-7; 7 bases fit TRBD2. This CDR3 comprises 15 residues. CDR1 is MNHNS and CDR2 is SASEGT in the germline V gene. V shed 6 bases, J shed 1 base, and the junction held 9 bases outside the gene matches. The CDR3 sequence: CASSPGGKPSYEQYF. Written as DNA, the CDR3 is TGTGCCAGCAGCCCCGGGGGGAAGCCTTCCTACGAGCAGTACTTC.

In the case of this clone: The same CDR3 also results from other DNA sequences found in this sample. The chain combines TRBV30 with TRBJ2-1, with D possibly TRBD2 on 6 matching bases. The V and J ends lost 3 bases and 7 bases respectively, with 7 bases between them. The CDR3 runs 11 residues. Germline V gene sequence: CDR1 GTSNPN, CDR2 SVGIG (reference sequence). The CDR3 reads CAWSGGNEQFF. Here the CDR3 DNA reads TGTGCCTGGAGCGGGGGTAATGAGCAGTTCTTC.

The V and J genes are TRBV7-9 and TRBJ1-4; D is perhaps TRBD1 (5 bases). In germline, CDR1 is SEHNR, CDR2 FQNEAQ (reference sequence). The CDR3 loop spans 17 amino acids. The ends were cut back, 5 bases at V and 8 bases at J, with 24 bases in the middle. The CDR3: CASSRTGPRGAGEKLFF. In DNA, the CDR3 is TGTGCCAGCAGCCGTACAGGTCCCCGGGGCGCGGGAGAAAAACTGTTTTTT.

As for this clone: Possible read error: a much larger clone is one base away. The chain has TRBV4-3 and TRBJ1-5; D not certain. Germline V gene lookup returns CDR1 LGHNA and CDR2 YSLEER. This CDR3 comprises 14 residues. Trimming took 1 base from V and 0 from J, leaving 4 bases between them. The DNA of the CDR3 is TGCGCCAGCAGCCAAGGGCGTAGCAATCAGCCCCAGCATTTT. Translating gives CASSQGRSNQPQHF.